The table lists the clone carrying this T cell receptor beta chain with a count of one. Original handling: The authors estimated nucleated cell counts from reference gene primer amplification. Assay used: immunoSEQ multiplex PCR; TCRdb lists only in-frame clones, some missing. From that table come the V and J calls and clone size; the DNA was used to work out D and trimming. The table lists approximately 100,000 clones, less than 90% of them singletons, with more than 4.5% in the top ten. The data were taken from a study of blood T cell repertoires in COVID-19. The CDR3 loop spans 16 amino acids. Trimming removed 1 base at V and 6 bases at J, with 16 bases between. CDR1 and CDR2 from the germline V gene are SNHLY and FYNNEI.

The receptor was derived from a human donor in a cohort sampled during active COVID-19. Material: peripheral blood. V and J are TRBV2 and TRBJ2-4, with D possibly being TRBD1 (6 bases). In DNA, the CDR3 is TGTGCCAGCAGTGAAGGTCCAGGGGTACCCCTAAACATTCAGTACTTC. This encodes CASSEGPGVPLNIQYF.